This T cell receptor beta chain was identified during a study of T cells in Graves' hyperthyroidism and ophthalmopathy. Study-wide points: In blood, most of the thyroid clonotypes expanded above 0.001 were also present.

It was RNA transcripts that yielded the amplified TCR beta CDR3 regions. The HTBI set primed first-round TCR CDR3 RT-PCR. In TCRdb, the multiplex PCR reads were re-called with MiXCR into one record per CDR3 protein. The sample lists 470,000 or so distinct CDR3 sequences; 20% were seen once. This clonotype was detected ten times or more. The antigen is unknown. The V gene's germline CDR1 is KGHDR and CDR2 SFDVKD. The CDR3 has 13 residues. V lost 6 bases, J lost 4 bases, and 11 bases lay in between. Source material for PBMCs was around 10 ml fresh peripheral blood. This TCR was recovered from a man between 18 and 35 years old with Graves' hyperthyroidism. The J gene is TRBJ1-2, the V gene TRBV24-1; maybe TRBD1 (5 bases). The specimen was blood. As DNA, the CDR3 is TGTGCCACCAGTAGAGGACACGGCTATGGCTACACCTTC. Translating gives CATSRGHGYGYTF.